This T cell receptor beta chain was sequenced for a study of T cell changes during pregnancy in multiple sclerosis. Profiling relied on immunoSEQ multiplex PCR, and the TCRdb table lists in-frame clones only, not all of them. The sample includes 10,000 to 12,000 clones, roughly 90% of them seen just once. Trimming cost V 2 bases and J 2 bases; bases outside gene matches: 7. Germline V gene sequence: CDR1 SGHNT, CDR2 YYREEE (reference sequence). The CDR3 is made up of 15 amino acids. The sequence was obtained from a female donor in good health, enrolled as a control in a pregnancy study. The specimen was CD8+ T cells from peripheral blood mononuclear cells, collected in the first trimester of pregnancy. V usage is TRBV5-4 and J usage is TRBJ2-7, with 7 bases identical to TRBD2. The CDR3 reads CASSFNWDYAYEQYF. CDR3 DNA: TGTGCCAGCAGCTTTAACTGGGACTACGCCTACGAGCAGTACTTC. The full variable domain, with the rest looked up from reference TRBV5-4 and TRBJ2-7, is ETGVTQSPTHLIKTRGQQVTLRCSSQSGHNTVSWYQQALGQGPQFIFQYYREEENGRGNFPPRFSGLQFPNYSSELNVNALELDDSALYLCASSFNWDYAYEQYFGPGTRLTVT.